The text below deals with one T cell receptor (beta chain). Libraries were prepared by immunoSEQ multiplex PCR; TCRdb keeps only in-frame clonotypes and omits some of them. The sample has roughly 70,000 clones; 80% to 85% are singletons. This sample was taken from a study of blood T cell repertoires in COVID-19. The CDR3 contains 16 residues. V was clipped by 4 bases and J by 8 bases; unmatched bases: 11. The germline CDR1 and CDR2 sequences are MDHEN and SYDVKM. Sequencing used peripheral blood. The source of this sequence is a human donor in a cohort sampled during active COVID-19. The rearrangement uses TRBV28 and TRBJ1-2; 12 nucleotides match TRBD1. For the CDR3, the DNA is TGTGCCAGCAGTTCGCCGCCGGGACAGGGGGCATCGGGCTACACCTTC. It yields the protein CASSSPPGQGASGYTF.